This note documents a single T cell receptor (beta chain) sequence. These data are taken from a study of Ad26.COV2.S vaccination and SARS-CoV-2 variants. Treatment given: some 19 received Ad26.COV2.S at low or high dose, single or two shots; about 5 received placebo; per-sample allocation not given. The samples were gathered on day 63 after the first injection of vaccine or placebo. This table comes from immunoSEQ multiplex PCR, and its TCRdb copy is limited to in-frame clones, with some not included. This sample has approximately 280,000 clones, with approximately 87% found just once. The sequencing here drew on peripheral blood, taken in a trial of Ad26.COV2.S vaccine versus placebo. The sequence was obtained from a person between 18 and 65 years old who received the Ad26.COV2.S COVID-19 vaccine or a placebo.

CDR3 loop: CASSFTGGYQPQHF. Here the CDR3 DNA reads TGTGCCAGCAGTTTCACAGGGGGCTATCAGCCCCAGCATTTT. The J gene is TRBJ1-5, the V gene TRBV6-2 or TRBV6-3; 9 bases match TRBD1. The CDR3 has 14 residues. V was clipped by 4 bases and J by 5 bases; unmatched bases: 3. CDR1 is MNHEY and CDR2 is SVGEGT in the germline V gene.